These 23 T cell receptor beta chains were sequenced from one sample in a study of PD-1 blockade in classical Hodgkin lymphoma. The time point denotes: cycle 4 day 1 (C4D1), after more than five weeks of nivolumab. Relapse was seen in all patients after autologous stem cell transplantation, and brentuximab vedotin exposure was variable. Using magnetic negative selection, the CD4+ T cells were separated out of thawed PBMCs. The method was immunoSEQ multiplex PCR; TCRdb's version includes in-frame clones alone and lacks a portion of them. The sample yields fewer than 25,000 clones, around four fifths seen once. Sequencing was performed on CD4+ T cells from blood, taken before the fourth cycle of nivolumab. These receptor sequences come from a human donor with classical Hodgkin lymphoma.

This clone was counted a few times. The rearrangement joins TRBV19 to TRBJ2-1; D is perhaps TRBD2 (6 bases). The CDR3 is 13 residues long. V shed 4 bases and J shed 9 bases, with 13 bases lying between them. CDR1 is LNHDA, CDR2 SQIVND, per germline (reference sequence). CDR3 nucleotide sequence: TGTGCCAGTAGTAAGTCGGGAGACGGTGAGCAGTTCTTC. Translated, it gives CASSKSGDGEQFF. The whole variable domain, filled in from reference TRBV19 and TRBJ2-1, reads DGGITQSPKYLFRKEGQNVTLSCEQNLNHDAMYWYRQDPGQGLRLIYYSQIVNDFQKGDIAEGYSVSREKKESFPLTVTSAQKNPTAFYLCASSKSGDGEQFFGPGTRLTVL.

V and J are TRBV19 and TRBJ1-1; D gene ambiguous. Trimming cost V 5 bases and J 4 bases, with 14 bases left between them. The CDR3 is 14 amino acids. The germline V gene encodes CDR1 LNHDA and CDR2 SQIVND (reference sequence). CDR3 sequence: CASSGEGFGTEAFF. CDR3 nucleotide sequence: TGTGCCAGTAGTGGAGAGGGTTTCGGCACTGAAGCTTTCTTT.

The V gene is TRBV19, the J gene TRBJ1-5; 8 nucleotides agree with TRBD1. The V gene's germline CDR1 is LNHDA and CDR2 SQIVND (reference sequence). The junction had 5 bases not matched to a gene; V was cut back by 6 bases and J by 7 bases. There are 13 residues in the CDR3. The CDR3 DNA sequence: TGTGCCAGTAGCGCGACAGGGGCCCAGCCCCAGCATTTT. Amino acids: CASSATGAQPQHF.

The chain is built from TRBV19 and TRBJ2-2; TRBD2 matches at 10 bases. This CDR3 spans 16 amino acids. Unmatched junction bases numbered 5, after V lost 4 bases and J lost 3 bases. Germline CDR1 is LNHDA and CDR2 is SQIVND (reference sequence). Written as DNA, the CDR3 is TGTGCCAGTAGTAGGAGTCTAGCGGGAGACACCGGGGAGCTGTTTTTT. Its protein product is CASSRSLAGDTGELFF.

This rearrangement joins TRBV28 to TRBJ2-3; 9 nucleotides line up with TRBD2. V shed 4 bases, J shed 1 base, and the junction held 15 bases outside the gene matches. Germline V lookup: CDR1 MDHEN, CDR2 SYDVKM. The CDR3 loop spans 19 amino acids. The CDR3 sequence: CASSSQVGGRASRTDTQYF. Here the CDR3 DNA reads TGTGCCAGCAGTTCCCAGGTGGGCGGGAGGGCCTCACGCACAGATACGCAGTATTTT.

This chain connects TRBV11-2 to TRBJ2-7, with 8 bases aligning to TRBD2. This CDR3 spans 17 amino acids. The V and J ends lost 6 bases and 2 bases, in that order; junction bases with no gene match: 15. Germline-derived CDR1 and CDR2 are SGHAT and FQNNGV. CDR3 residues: CASSPRATSGSAYEQYF. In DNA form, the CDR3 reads TGTGCCAGCAGTCCGCGGGCCACTAGCGGCTCAGCCTACGAGCAGTACTTC.

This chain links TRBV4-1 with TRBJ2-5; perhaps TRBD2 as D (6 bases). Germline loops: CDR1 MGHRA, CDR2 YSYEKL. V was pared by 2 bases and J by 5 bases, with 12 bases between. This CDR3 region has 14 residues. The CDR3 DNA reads TGCGCCAGCAGCCAACAGACTAGTTATGAGACCCAGTACTTC. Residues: CASSQQTSYETQYF.

CDR3 sequence: CASSFMGHTEAFF. Written as DNA, the CDR3 is TGTGCCAGCAGTTTTATGGGGCACACTGAAGCTTTCTTT. The chain links TRBV6-1 to TRBJ1-1; D might be TRBD1 (5 bases). This CDR3 region has 13 residues. V shed 5 bases and J shed 3 bases, with 10 bases lying between them. CDR1 is MNHNS and CDR2 is SASEGT in the germline V gene.

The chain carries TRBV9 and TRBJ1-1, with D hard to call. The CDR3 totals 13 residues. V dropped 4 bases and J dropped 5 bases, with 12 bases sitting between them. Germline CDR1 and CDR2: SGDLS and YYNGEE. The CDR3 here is CASSPSGATEAFF. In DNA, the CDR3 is TGTGCCAGCAGCCCAAGTGGTGCTACTGAAGCTTTCTTT.

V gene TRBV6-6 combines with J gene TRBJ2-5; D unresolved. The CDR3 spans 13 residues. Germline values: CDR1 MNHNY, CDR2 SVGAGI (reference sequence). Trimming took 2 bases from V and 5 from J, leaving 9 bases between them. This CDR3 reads CASSYGPIETQYF. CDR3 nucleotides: TGTGCCAGCAGTTACGGCCCTATCGAGACCCAGTACTTC.

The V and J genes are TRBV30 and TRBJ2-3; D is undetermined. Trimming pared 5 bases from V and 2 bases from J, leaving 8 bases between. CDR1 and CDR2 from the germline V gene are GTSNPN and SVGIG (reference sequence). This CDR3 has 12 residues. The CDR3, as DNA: TGTGCCTGGGCGGACGCCACAGATACGCAGTATTTT. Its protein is CAWADATDTQYF. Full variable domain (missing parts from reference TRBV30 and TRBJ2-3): SQTIHQWPATLVQPVGSPLSLECTVEGTSNPNLYWYRQAAGRGLQLLFYSVGIGQISSEVPQNLSASRPQDRQFILSSKKLLLSDSGFYLCAWADATDTQYFGPGTRLTVL.

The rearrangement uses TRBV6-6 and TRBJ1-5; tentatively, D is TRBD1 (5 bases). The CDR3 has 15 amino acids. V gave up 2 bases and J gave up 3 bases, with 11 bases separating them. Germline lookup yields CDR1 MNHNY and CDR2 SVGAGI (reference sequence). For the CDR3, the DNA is TGTGCCAGCAGTTACGACAGACCAAACAATCAGCCCCAGCATTTT. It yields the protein CASSYDRPNNQPQHF.

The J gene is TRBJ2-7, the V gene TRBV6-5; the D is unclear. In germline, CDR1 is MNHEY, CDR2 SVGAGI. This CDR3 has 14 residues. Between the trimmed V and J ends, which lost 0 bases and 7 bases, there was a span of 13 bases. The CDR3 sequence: CASSYSSRFPEQYF. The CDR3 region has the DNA TGTGCCAGCAGTTACTCGAGTAGGTTCCCGGAGCAGTACTTC.

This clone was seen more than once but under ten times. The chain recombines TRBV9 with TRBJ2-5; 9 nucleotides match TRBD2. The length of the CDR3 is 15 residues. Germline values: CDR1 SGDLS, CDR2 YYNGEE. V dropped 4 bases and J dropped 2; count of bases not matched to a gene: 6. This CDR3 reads CASSPRTSAQETQYF. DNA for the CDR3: TGTGCCAGCAGCCCACGGACTAGCGCACAAGAGACCCAGTACTTC.

The CDR3 DNA reads as TGTGCCATCAGTCTTGGGACTAGCGGATACAATGAGCAGTTCTTC. It translates to CAISLGTSGYNEQFF. The rearrangement joins TRBV10-3 to TRBJ2-1; TRBD2 matches 11 bases. This CDR3 contains 15 residues. The V gene's germline CDR1 is ENHRY and CDR2 SYGVKD. V was pared by 5 bases and J by 4 bases, with 4 bases of the junction left unmatched.

CDR3 sequence (DNA): TGTGCCAGCAGCTCAGGGACAGTGGAGACCCAGTACTTC. It codes for CASSSGTVETQYF. The chain combines TRBV5-5 with TRBJ2-5; 7 nucleotides match TRBD1. V dropped 3 bases and J dropped 5; count of bases not matched to a gene: 4. This CDR3 region has 13 residues. The germline V gene encodes CDR1 SGHKS and CDR2 YYEKEE (reference sequence).

The CDR3, as DNA: TGTGCCAGCAGTTTAGGCCGCGACTATGGCTACACCTTC. Translation gives CASSLGRDYGYTF. This chain connects TRBV28 to TRBJ1-2, with unresolved D. Germline V gene data show CDR1 as MDHEN and CDR2 as SYDVKM. The V and J ends lost 2 bases and 3 bases respectively, with 7 bases between them. The CDR3 sequence is 13 residues long.

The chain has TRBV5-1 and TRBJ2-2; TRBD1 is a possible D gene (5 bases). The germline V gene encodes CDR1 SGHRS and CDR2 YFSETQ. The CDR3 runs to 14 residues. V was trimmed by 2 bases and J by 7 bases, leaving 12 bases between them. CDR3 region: CASSLKGAGGELFF. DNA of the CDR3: TGCGCCAGCAGCTTAAAAGGGGCCGGCGGGGAGCTGTTTTTT.

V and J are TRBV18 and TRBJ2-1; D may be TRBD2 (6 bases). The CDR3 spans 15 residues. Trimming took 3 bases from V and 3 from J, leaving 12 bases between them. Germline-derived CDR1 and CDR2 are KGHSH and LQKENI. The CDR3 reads CASSPRDSYYNEQFF. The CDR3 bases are TGTGCCAGCTCACCCCGGGACTCCTACTACAATGAGCAGTTCTTC.

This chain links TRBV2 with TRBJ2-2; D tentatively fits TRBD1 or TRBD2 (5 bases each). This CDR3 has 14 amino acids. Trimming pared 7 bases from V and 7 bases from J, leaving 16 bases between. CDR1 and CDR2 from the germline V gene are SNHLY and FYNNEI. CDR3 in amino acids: CASTSGRAIGELFF. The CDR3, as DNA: TGTGCCAGCACGTCGGGGCGGGCAATCGGGGAGCTGTTTTTT. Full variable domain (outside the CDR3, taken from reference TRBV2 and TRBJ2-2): EPEVTQTPSHQVTQMGQEVILRCVPISNHLYFYWYRQILGQKVEFLVSFYNNEISEKSEIFDDQFSVERPDGSNFTLKIRSTKLEDSAMYFCASTSGRAIGELFFGEGSRLTVL.

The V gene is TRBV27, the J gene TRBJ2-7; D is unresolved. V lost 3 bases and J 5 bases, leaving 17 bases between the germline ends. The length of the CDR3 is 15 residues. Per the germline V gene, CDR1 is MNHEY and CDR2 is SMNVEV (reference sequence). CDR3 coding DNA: TGTGCCAGCAGTTTTCGGCCTTTTTCCCGGGACGAGCAGTACTTC. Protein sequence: CASSFRPFSRDEQYF.

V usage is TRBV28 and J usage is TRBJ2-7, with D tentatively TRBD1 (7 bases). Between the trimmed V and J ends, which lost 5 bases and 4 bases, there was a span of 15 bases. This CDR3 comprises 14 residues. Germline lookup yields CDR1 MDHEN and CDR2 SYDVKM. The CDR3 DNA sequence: TGTGCCAGCAGTCCCGGGGGACAGCCGTACGAGCAGTACTTC. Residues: CASSPGGQPYEQYF.

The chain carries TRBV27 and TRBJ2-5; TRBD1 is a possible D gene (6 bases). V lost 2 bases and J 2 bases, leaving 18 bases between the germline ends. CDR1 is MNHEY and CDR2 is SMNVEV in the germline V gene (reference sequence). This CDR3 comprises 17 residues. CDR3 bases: TGTGCCAGCAGTTTAAGACGCTTGACAGGTGCTCAAGAGACCCAGTACTTC. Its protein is CASSLRRLTGAQETQYF.